This TCR beta chain was documented in a study of long-term antiretroviral therapy in people with HIV. Held in samples before DNA extraction were roughly 0.85-11 million cryopreserved PBMC. Points from the study as a whole: Collection of the blood took place between about 2004 and 2018. The ART regimens in use then may have been less effective than current ones. Comparison with controls showed narrower CDR3 length ranges in HIV repertoires. Following ART, diversity rose but still fell short of transplant donor controls.

Researchers ran immunoSEQ v3.0 at survey level. Measured with immunoSEQ multiplex PCR; TCRdb has only the in-frame clones, and not every one. In the table there are about 24,000 clones, about 76% of which are singletons. Trimming at V came to 5 bases and at J to 8 bases, leaving 6 bases not matched to a gene. CDR1 MNHEY and CDR2 SMNVEV come from the germline V gene (reference sequence). This CDR3 comprises 13 residues. On this clone itself: Antigen: not known.

The TCR originated in a woman between 18 and 29 years old with HIV. Here the sequenced sample was unsorted PBMCs, taken at the start of antiretroviral therapy, before treatment. The V call is TRBV27, the J call TRBJ2-1, with TRBD2 matching 7 bases. The CDR3 DNA follows: TGTGCCAGCAGTCTCACTAGCGCCCATGAGCAGTTCTTC. Translation: CASSLTSAHEQFF.